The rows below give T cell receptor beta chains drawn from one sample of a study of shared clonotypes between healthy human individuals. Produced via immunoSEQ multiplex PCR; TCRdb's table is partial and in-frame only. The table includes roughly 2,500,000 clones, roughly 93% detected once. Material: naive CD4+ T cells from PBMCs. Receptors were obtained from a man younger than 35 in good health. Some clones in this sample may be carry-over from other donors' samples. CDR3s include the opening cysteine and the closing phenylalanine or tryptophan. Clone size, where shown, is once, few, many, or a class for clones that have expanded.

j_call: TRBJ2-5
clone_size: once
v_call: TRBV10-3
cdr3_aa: CAISGDNRDRPQYF

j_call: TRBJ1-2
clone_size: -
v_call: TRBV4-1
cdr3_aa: CASSPDWTANYGYTF

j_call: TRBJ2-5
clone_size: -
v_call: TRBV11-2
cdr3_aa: CASSRGLAGAGLGETQYF

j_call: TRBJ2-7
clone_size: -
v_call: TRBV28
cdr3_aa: CASISLPGQGTEQYF

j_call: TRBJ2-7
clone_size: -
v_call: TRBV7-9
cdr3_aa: CASSLGRDHEQYF

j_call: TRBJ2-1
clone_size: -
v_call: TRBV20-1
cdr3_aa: CSASSNNEQFF

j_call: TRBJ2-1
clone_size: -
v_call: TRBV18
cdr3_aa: CASSPSEIRGIEQFF

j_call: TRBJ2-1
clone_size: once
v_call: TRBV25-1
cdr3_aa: CASGLAGTRGEQFF

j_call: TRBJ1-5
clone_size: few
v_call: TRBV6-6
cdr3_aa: CASTYRADNQPQHF

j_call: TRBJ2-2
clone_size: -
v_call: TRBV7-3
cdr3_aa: CASSRTSGTGELFF

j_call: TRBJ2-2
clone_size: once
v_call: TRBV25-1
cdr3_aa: CASSEGLAGGVTGELFF

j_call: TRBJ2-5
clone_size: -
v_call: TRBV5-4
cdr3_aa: CASSSRLTGKETQYF

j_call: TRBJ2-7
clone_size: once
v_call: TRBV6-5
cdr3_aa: CASSYSKGRPYEQYF

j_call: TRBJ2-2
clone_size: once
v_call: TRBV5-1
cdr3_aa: CASSYGSGTGELFF

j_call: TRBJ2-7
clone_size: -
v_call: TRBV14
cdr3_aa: CASSPTGPYEQYF

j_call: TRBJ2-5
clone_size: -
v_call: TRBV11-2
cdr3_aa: CASRSPGTGIKETQYF

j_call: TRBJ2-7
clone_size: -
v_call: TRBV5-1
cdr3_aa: CASSVTGISYEQYF

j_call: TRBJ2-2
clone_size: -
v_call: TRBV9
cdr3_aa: CASRWGTGANTGELFF

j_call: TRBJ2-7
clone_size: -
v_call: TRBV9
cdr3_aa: CASSVLGTGAYEQYF

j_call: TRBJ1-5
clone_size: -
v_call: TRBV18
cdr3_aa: CASSPRGQSNQPQHF

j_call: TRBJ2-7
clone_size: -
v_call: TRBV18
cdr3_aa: CASSPVLRGLGPYEQYF

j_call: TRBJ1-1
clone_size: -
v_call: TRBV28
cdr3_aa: CASSNLGTNTEAFF

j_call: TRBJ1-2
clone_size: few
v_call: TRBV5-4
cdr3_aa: CASSPGTEVYNYGYTF

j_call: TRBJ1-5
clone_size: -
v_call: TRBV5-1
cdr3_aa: CASSQGQGLNQPQHF

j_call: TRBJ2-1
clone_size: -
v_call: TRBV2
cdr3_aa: CASSVGLAGGNEQFF

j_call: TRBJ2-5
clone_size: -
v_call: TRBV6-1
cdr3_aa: CASSRDREETQYF

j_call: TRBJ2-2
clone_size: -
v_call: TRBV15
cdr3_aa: CATSRILAGVTGELFF

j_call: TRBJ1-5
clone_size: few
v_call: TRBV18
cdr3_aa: CASSPRQGRNQPQHF

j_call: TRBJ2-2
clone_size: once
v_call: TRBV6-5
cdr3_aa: CASSSTTSRTGELFF

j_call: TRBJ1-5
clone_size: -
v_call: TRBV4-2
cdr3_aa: CASSASGGYQPQHF

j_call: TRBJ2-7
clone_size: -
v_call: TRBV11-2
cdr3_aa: CASSSETKAYEQYF

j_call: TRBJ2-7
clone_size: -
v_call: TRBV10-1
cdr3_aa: CASRRSFQSGEQYF

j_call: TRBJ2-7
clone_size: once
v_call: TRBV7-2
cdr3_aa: CASSLLAGFEQYF

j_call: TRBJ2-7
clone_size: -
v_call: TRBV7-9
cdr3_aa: CASSLVWQPTYEQYF

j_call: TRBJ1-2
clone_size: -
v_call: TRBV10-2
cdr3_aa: CASSYPSGDGYTF

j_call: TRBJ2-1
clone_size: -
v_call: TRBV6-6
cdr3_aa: CASSYSNLYVEFF

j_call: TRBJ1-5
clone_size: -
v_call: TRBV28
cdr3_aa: CASSPGRQGFQPQHF

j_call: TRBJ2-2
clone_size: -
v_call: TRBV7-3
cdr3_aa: CASSALAGGPPTGELFF

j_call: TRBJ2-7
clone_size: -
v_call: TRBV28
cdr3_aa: CASSGGGYEQYF

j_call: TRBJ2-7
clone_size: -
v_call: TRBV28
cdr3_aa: CASSLLGTGAYEQYF

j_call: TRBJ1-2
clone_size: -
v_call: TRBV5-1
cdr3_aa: CASSGQGRGYGYTF

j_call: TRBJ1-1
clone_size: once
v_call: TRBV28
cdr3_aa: CASSSTQEGAFF

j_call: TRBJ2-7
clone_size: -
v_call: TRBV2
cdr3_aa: CASRGDSYEQYF

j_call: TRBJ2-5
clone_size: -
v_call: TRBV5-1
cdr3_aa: CASSLSLVAQETQYF